Detailed here is one TCR beta chain. Antigen: not known. The data are from a study of T cell responses to AZD1222 COVID-19 vaccine. The study, taken as a whole, reports: When two AZD1222 doses had been given, Spike-specific TCR breadth and depth rose. Repertoires were obtained solely post-peak T cell response.

Germline CDR1 is SGHTA and CDR2 is FQGTGA. This CDR3 comprises 13 residues. V lost 8 bases and J lost 0, with 7 bases in between. Method: immunoSEQ multiplex PCR; TCRdb's copy keeps in-frame clones and lacks some. The sample consists of 89,000 or so clones, just over 85% of them appearing once. This sequence was found in an adult in good health. V gene TRBV7-3 combines with J gene TRBJ2-2, with D possibly TRBD2 on 5 matching bases. The sequencing used peripheral blood, collected on day 0 of AZD1222 vaccination. The CDR3 sequence: CASGESNTGELFF. CDR3 in DNA: TGTGCCAGCGGGGAGTCGAACACCGGGGAGCTGTTTTTT.